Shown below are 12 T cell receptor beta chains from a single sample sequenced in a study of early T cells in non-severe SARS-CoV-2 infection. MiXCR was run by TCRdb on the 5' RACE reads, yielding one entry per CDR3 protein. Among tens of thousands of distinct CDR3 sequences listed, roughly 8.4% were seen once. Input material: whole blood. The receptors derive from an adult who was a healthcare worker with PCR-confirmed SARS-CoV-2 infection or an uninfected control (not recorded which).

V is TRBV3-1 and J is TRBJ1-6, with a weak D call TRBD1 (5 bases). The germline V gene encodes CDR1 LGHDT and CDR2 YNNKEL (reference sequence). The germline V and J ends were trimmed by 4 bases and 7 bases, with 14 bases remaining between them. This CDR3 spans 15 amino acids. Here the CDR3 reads CASSRQTGPNSPLHF. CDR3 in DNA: TGTGCCAGCAGCCGGCAGACGGGGCCGAATTCACCCCTCCACTTT.

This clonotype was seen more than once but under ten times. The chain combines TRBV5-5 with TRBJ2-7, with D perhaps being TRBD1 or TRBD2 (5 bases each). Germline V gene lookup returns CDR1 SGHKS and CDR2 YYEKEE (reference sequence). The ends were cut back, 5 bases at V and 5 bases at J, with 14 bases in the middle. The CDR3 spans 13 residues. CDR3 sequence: CASRRSMGHEQYF. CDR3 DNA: TGTGCCAGCAGACGCTCCATGGGACACGAGCAGTACTTC.

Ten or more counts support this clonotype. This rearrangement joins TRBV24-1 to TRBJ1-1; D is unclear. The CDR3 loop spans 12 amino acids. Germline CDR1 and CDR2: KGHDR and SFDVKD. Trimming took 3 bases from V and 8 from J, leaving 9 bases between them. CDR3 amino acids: CATSDQTGEAFF. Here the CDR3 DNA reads TGTGCCACCAGTGATCAGACCGGGGAAGCTTTCTTT.

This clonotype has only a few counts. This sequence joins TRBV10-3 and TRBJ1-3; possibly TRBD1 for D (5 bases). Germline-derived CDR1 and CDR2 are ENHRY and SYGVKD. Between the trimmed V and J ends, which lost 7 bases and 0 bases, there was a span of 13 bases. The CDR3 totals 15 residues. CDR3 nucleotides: TGTGCCATCAACCCGACAGAACGCTCTGGAAACACCATATATTTT. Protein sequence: CAINPTERSGNTIYF.

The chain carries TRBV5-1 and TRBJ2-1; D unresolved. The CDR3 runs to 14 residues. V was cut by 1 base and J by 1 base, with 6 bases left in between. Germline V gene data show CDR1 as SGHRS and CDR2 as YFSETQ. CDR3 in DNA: TGCGCCAGCAGCTTGTCAGTATCCTACAATGAGCAGTTCTTC. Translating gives CASSLSVSYNEQFF. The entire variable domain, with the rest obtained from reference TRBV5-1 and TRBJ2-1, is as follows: KAGVTQTPRYLIKTRGQQVTLSCSPISGHRSVSWYQQTPGQGLQFLFEYFSETQRNKGNFPGRFSGRQFSNSRSEMNVSTLELGDSALYLCASSLSVSYNEQFFGPGTRLTVL.

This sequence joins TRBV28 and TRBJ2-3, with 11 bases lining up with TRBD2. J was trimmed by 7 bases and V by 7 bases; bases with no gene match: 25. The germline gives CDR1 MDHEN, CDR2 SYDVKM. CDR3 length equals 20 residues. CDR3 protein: CASTVQGSGRATGSLHTQYF. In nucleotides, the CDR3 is TGTGCCAGCACCGTTCAGGGTAGCGGGAGGGCTACCGGGTCCTTACATACGCAGTATTTT. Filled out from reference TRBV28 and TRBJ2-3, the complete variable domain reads DVKVTQSSRYLVKRTGEKVFLECVQDMDHENMFWYRQDPGLGLRLIYFSYDVKMKEKGDIPEGYSVSREKKERFSLILESASTNQTSMYLCASTVQGSGRATGSLHTQYFGPGTRLTVL.

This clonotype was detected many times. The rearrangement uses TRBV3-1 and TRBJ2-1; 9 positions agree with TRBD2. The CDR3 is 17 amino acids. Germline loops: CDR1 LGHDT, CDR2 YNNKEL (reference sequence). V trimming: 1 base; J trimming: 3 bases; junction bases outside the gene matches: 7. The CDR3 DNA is TGTGCCAGCAGCCAAGTTGGGGTAGCGGGAGACTACAATGAGCAGTTCTTC. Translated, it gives CASSQVGVAGDYNEQFF.

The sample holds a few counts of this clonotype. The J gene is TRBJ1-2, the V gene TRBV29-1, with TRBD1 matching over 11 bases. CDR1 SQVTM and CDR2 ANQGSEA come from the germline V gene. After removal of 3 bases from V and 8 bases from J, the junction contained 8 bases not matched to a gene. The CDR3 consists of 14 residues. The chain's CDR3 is CSVDESGQGVGYTF. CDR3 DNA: TGCAGCGTTGATGAATCGGGACAGGGGGTCGGCTACACCTTC.

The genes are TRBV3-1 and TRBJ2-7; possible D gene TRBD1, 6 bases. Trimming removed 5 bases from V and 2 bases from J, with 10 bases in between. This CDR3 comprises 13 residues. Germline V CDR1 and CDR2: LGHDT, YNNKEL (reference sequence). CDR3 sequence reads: CASSGDNPYEQYF. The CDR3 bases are TGTGCCAGCAGCGGGGACAACCCCTACGAGCAGTACTTC.

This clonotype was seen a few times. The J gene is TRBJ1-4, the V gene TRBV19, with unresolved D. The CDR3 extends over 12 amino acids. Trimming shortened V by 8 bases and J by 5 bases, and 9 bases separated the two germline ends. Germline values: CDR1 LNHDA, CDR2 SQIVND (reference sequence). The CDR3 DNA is TGTGCCAGTTCCGCCTGGAATGAAAAACTGTTTTTT. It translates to CASSAWNEKLFF.

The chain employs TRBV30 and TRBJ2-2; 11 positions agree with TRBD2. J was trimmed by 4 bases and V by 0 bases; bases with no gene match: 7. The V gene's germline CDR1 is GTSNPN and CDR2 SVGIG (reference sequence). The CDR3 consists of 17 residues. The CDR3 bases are TGTGCCTGGAGTGTACTGCGACTAGCGGGACGCACCGGGGAGCTGTTTTTT. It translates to CAWSVLRLAGRTGELFF.

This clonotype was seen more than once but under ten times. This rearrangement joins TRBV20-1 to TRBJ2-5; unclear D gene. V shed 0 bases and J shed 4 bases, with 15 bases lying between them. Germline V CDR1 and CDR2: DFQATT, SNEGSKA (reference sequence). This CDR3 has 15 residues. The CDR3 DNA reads TGCAGTGCTAGAGATACGAAAGATTTGGGAGAGACCCAGTACTTC. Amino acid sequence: CSARDTKDLGETQYF.